This entry lists 11 T cell receptor beta chains sequenced from one sample in a study of CXCR3-negative and CXCR3-positive naive CD8 T cells. Study results and limitations: The study found more hydrophobic TRB CDR3s in CXCR3-positive naive cells than in CXCR3-negative naive cells.

Antigens of these TCRs are unknown. UMI labels and 5' RACE were used to prepare the TRB cDNA libraries. TCRdb re-analyzed the 5' RACE reads; it lists each CDR3 protein once, without DNA. Listed are some 120,000 distinct CDR3 sequences; 0.5% to 0.7% falls within the top ten. The sequencing input was naive CXCR3+ CD8+ T cells from blood. Subset defined: CD45RO-CCR7+CD27+CD95- naive CD8+ T cells expressing CXCR3 (TNR3+). These receptors were obtained from a human donor in good health. Some clones in this sample may be carry-over from other donors' samples.

This CDR3 is CASSPGISTDTQYF. The V gene is TRBV3-1, the J gene TRBJ2-3. The CDR3 is 14 residues long. In germline, CDR1 is LGHDT, CDR2 YNNKEL (reference sequence).

The chain recombines TRBV7-2 with TRBJ1-2. The CDR3 spans 17 residues. Germline loops: CDR1 SGHTA, CDR2 FQGNSA. The CDR3 sequence is CASSLGEEDIYFYGYTF.

The chain employs TRBV25-1 and TRBJ2-1; TCRdb's assignment of TRBD1 cannot be checked, as there is no DNA. CDR3 length: 17 residues. CDR1 and CDR2 (germline): MGHDK, SYGVNS. The CDR3 region is CASSETPGREIYNEQFF.

The chain uses TRBV7-2 and TRBJ2-7; no DNA is available, so the TRBD1 call from TCRdb remains unchecked. Germline V lookup: CDR1 SGHTA, CDR2 FQGNSA. The CDR3 is 14 amino acids. The CDR3 sequence is CASSLDGGGYEQYF.

This chain uses TRBV12-3 or TRBV12-4 with TRBJ2-5; TCRdb selects TRBD2, and the lack of DNA leaves this call unchecked. The CDR3 runs 14 residues. CDR3 sequence: CASRLRGLGETQYF.

CDR3 residues: CASSQLETAYNEQLF. The chain joins TRBV25-1 to TRBJ2-1; TCRdb lists TRBD1, though no DNA is available to test this call. The CDR3 totals 15 residues. CDR1 MGHDK and CDR2 SYGVNS come from the germline V gene.

The CDR3 loop is CASRGQMNTEAFF. V and J are TRBV12-3 or TRBV12-4 and TRBJ1-1; TCRdb returns TRBD1, unconfirmable since there is no DNA. The CDR3 sequence is 13 residues long.

This chain links TRBV6-4 with TRBJ2-1; TCRdb outputs TRBD1, but without DNA this stays unchecked. The CDR3 covers 15 residues. From germline, CDR1 is MRHNA and CDR2 SNTAGT. The CDR3 here is CASSDSGQGHNEQFF.

The gene calls are TRBV25-1 and TRBJ2-5. The CDR3 runs to 15 residues. Germline CDR1 reads MGHDK; CDR2 reads SYGVNS. The CDR3 region is CASSAYTSARETQYF.

This chain links TRBV20-1 with TRBJ1-1. CDR3 length: 13 amino acids. Looked up from germline, CDR1 is DFQATT and CDR2 is SNEGSKA (reference sequence). CDR3 protein: CSAPDGQITEAFF.

The chain couples TRBV7-8 to TRBJ2-7; TCRdb designates TRBD1, a call that cannot be tested without DNA. This CDR3 comprises 15 residues. Germline-derived CDR1 and CDR2 are SGHVS and FQNEAQ. CDR3 sequence reads: CASSLVPGGTYEQYF.